This TCR beta chain is drawn from a study of spatial heterogeneity in lung cancer. Study as a whole: Consistently, beta-chain sequences turned up in larger numbers than alpha-chain sequences did.

This clonotype was counted ten times or more. Described time point: blood at routine non-recurrence follow-up after resection. TCRdb fed the 5' RACE reads into MiXCR, producing one record per CDR3 protein. The sample has 40,000 to 50,000 distinct CDR3 sequences, under 12% seen once. The origin of this receptor is a female donor with early-stage non-small cell lung cancer. Sequencing used PBMCs, obtained at follow-up.

DNA of the CDR3: TGTGCCAGCAGTCCTTTGGGACAGCAAAACACTGAAGCTTTCTTT. Translated: CASSPLGQQNTEAFF. This chain uses TRBV6-1 with TRBJ1-1; TRBD1 aligns across 7 bases. V shed 5 bases, J shed 2 bases, and the junction held 8 bases outside the gene matches. Germline V gene data show CDR1 as MNHNS and CDR2 as SASEGT. This CDR3 region has 15 residues.